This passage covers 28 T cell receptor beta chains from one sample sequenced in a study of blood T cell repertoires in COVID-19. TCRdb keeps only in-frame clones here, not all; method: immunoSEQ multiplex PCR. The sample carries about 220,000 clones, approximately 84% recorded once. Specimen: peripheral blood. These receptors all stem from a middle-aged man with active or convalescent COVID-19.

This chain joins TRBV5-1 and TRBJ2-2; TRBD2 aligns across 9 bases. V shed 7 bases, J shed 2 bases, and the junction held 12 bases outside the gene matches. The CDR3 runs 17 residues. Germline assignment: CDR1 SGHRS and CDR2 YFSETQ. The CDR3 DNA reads TGCGCCAGCCTCCCTGGTAGCGGGAGTATAAACACCGGGGAGCTGTTTTTT. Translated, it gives CASLPGSGSINTGELFF.

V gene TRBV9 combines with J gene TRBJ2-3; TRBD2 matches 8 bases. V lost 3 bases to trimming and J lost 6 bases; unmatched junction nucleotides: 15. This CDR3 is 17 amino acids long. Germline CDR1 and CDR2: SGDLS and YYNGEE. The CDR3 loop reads CASSAAGTRLFADTQYF. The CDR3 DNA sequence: TGTGCCAGCAGCGCAGCCGGGACTAGGCTTTTCGCGGATACGCAGTATTTT. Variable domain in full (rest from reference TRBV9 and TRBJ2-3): DSGVTQTPKHLITATGQRVTLRCSPRSGDLSVYWYQQSLDQGLQFLIQYYNGEERAKGNILERFSAQQFPDLHSELNLSSLELGDSALYFCASSAAGTRLFADTQYFGPGTRLTVL.

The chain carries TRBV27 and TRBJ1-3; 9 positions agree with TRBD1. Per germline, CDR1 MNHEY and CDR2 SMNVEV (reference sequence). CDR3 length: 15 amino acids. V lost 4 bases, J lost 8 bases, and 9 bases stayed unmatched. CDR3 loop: CASSSFGTGSDTIYF. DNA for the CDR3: TGTGCCAGCAGTTCCTTCGGGACAGGGTCGGACACCATATATTTT.

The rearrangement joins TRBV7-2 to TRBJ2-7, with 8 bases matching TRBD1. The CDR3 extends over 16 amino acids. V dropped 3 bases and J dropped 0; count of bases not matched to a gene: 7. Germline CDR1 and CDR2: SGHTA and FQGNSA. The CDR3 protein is CASSLTGAWDSYEQYF. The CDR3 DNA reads TGTGCCAGCAGCTTGACAGGGGCGTGGGACTCCTACGAGCAGTACTTC.

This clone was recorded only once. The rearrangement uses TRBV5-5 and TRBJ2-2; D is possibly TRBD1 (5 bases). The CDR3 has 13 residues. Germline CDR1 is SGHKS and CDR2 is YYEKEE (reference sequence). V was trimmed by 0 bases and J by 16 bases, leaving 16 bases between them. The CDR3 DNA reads TGTGCCAGCAGCTTGGATCTGCAGGGCCGTGGGTTTTTT. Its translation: CASSLDLQGRGFF. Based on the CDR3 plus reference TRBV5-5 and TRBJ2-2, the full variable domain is DAGVTQSPTHLIKTRGQQVTLRCSPISGHKSVSWYQQVLGQGPQFIFQYYEKEERGRGNFPDRFSARQFPNYSSELNVNALLLGDSALYLCASSLDLQGRGFFGEGSRLTVL.

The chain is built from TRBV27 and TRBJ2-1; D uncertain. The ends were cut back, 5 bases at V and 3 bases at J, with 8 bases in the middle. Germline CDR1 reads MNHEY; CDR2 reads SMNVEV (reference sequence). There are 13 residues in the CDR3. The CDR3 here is CASSPRNYNEQFF. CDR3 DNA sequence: TGTGCCAGCAGTCCTAGGAACTACAATGAGCAGTTCTTC.

This CDR3 reads CASRQGLAKNIQYF. CDR3 nucleotide sequence: TGTGCCAGCAGACAGGGTCTGGCCAAAAACATTCAGTACTTC. The chain is built from TRBV2 and TRBJ2-4; possibly TRBD1 for D (6 bases). Trimming cost V 6 bases and J 1 base, with 10 bases left between them. This CDR3 spans 14 amino acids. The germline V gene encodes CDR1 SNHLY and CDR2 FYNNEI.

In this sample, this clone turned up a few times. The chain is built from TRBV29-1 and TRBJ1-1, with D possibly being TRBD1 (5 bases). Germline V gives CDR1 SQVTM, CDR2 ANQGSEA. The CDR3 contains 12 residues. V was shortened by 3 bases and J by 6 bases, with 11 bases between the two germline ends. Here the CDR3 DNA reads TGCAGCGTTGACAGGGTTATAGCTGAAGCTTTCTTT. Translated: CSVDRVIAEAFF.

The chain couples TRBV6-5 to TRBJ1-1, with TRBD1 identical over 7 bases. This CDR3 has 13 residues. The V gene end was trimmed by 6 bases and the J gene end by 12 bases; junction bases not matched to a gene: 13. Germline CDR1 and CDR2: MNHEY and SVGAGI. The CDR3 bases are TGTGCCAGCAGGAAGACGACAGGGAGGATGACTTTCTTT. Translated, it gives CASRKTTGRMTFF.

CDR3 sequence (DNA): TGCGCCAGCATTGGGACCGGGACAGCCCGAATATTTTCCTATGGCTACACCTTC. Translating it yields CASIGTGTARIFSYGYTF. The V and J genes are TRBV10-2 and TRBJ1-2; 7 bases align to TRBD1. The CDR3 is made up of 18 amino acids. The J segment lost 4 bases and the V segment lost 7 bases, leaving 21 bases of the junction unmatched. Looked up from germline, CDR1 is WSHSY and CDR2 is SAAADI.

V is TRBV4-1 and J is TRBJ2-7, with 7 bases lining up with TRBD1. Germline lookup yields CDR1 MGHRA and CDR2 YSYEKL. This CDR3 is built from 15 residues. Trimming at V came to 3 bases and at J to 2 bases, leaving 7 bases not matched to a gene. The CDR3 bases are TGCGCCAGCAGCCAGACCGGGACAGCCCCCTACGAGCAGTACTTC. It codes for CASSQTGTAPYEQYF.

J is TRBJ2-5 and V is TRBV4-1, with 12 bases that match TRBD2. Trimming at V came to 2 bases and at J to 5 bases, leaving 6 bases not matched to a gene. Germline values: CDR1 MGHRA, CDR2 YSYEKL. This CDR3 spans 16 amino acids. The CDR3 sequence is CASSQFSSGGDETQYF. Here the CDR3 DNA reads TGCGCCAGCAGCCAATTCTCTAGCGGGGGGGATGAGACCCAGTACTTC.

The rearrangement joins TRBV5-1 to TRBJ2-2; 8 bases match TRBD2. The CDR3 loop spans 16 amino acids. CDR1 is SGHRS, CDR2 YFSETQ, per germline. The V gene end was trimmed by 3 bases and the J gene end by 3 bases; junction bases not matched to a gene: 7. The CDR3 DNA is TGCGCCAGCAGCTACCAAGCGGGAGTCTACACCGGGGAGCTGTTTTTT. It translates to CASSYQAGVYTGELFF. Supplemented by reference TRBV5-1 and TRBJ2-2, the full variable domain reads KAGVTQTPRYLIKTRGQQVTLSCSPISGHRSVSWYQQTPGQGLQFLFEYFSETQRNKGNFPGRFSGRQFSNSRSEMNVSTLELGDSALYLCASSYQAGVYTGELFFGEGSRLTVL.

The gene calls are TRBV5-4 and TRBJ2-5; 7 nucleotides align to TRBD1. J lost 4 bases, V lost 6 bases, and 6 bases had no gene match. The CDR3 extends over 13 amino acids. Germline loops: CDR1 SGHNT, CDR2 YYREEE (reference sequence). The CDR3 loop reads CASTGTETETQYF. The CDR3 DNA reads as TGTGCCAGCACCGGGACAGAGACAGAGACCCAGTACTTC.

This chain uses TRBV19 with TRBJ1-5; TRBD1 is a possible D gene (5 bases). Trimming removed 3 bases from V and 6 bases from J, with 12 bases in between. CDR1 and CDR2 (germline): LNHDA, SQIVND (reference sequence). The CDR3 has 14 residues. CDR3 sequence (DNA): TGTGCCAGTAGTATCGACAGATTGGGTCAGCCCCAGCATTTT. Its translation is CASSIDRLGQPQHF.

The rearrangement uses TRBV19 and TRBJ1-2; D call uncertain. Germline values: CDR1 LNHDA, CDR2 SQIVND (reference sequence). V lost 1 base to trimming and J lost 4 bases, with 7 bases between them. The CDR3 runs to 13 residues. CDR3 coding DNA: TGTGCCAGTAGTATAGTGGGCAGCTATGGCTACACCTTC. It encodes CASSIVGSYGYTF.

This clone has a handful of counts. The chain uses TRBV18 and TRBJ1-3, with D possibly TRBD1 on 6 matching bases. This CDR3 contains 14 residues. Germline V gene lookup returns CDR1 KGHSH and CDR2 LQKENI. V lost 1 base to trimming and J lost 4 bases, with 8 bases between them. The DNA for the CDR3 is TGTGCCAGCTCACCACGGCAGGGGGGAAACACCATATATTTT. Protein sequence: CASSPRQGGNTIYF.

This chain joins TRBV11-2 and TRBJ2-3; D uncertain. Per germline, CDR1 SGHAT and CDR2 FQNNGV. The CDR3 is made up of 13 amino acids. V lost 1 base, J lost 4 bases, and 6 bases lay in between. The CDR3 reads CASSLGHSDTQYF. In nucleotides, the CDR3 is TGTGCCAGCAGCTTAGGACATTCAGATACGCAGTATTTT.

The CDR3 DNA is TGTGCCAGCAGCTTAATAGGCAGGGGATCTGGAAACACCATATATTTT. This encodes CASSLIGRGSGNTIYF. This chain connects TRBV7-8 to TRBJ1-3; tentative D call: TRBD1 (6 bases). Trimming removed 2 bases from V and 1 base from J, with 12 bases in between. The CDR3 contains 16 residues. Germline loops: CDR1 SGHVS, CDR2 FQNEAQ.

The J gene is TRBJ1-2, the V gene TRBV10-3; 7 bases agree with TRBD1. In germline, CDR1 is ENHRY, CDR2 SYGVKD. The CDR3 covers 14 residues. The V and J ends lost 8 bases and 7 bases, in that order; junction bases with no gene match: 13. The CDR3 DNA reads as TGTGCCATCGACCTGGCGGGTCAGGGGGGTGGCTACACCTTC. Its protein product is CAIDLAGQGGGYTF.

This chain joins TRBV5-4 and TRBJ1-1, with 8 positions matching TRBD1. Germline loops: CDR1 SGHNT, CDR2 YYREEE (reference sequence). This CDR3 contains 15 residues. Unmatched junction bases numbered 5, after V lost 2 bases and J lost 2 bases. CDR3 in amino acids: CASSLYRGGNTEAFF. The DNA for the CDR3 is TGTGCCAGCAGCTTATACAGGGGGGGAAACACTGAAGCTTTCTTT.

CDR3 DNA: TGTGCCAGCAGTTCCCCCCCGGGGATGAACACTGAAGCTTTCTTT. It translates to CASSSPPGMNTEAFF. V is TRBV6-5 and J is TRBJ1-1; D not certain. Germline V lookup: CDR1 MNHEY, CDR2 SVGAGI. Trimming pared 4 bases from V and 0 bases from J, leaving 12 bases between. The CDR3 loop spans 15 amino acids.

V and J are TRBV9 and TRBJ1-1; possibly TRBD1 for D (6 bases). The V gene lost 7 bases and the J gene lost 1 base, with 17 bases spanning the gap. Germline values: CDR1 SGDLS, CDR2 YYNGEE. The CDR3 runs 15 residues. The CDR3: CASGRQEVANTEAFF. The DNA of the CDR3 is TGTGCCAGCGGTAGACAGGAGGTTGCGAACACTGAAGCTTTCTTT. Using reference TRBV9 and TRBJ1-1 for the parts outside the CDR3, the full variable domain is DSGVTQTPKHLITATGQRVTLRCSPRSGDLSVYWYQQSLDQGLQFLIQYYNGEERAKGNILERFSAQQFPDLHSELNLSSLELGDSALYFCASGRQEVANTEAFFGQGTRLTVV.

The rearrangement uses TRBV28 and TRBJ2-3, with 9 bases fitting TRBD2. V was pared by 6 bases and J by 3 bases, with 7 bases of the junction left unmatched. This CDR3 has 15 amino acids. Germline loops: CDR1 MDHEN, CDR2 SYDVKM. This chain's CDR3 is CASSRGGAGTDTQYF. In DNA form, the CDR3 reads TGTGCCAGCAGCCGCGGGGGGGCCGGGACAGATACGCAGTATTTT.

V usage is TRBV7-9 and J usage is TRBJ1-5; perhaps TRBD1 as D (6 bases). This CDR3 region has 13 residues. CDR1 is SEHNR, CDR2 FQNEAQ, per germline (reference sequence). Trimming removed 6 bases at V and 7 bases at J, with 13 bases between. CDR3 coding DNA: TGTGCCAGCAGTACAGGGTGGGGACAGCCCCAGCATTTT. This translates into CASSTGWGQPQHF. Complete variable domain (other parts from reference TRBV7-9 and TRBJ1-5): DTGVSQNPRHKITKRGQNVTFRCDPISEHNRLYWYRQTLGQGPEFLTYFQNEAQLEKSRLLSDRFSAERPKGSFSTLEIQRTEQGDSAMYLCASSTGWGQPQHFGDGTRLSIL.

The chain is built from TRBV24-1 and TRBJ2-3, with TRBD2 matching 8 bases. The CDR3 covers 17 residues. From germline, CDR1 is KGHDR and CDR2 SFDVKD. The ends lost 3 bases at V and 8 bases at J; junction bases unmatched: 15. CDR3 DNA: TGTGCCACCAGTGATCGTCCGGGGACTAGGGAGATGGGTACGCAGTATTTT. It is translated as CATSDRPGTREMGTQYF.

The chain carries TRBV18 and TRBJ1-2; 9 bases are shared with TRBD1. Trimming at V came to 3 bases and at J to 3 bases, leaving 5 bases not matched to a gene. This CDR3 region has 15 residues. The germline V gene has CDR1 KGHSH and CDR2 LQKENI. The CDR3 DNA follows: TGTGCCAGCTCACCTTCCGGGACAGGGTACTATGGCTACACCTTC. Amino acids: CASSPSGTGYYGYTF.

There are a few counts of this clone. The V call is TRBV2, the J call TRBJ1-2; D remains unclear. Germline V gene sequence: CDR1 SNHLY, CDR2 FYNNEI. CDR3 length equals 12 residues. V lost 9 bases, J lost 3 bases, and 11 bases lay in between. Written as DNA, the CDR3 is TGTGCCAGGACGGCTGAGGACTATGGCTACACCTTC. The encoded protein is CARTAEDYGYTF.